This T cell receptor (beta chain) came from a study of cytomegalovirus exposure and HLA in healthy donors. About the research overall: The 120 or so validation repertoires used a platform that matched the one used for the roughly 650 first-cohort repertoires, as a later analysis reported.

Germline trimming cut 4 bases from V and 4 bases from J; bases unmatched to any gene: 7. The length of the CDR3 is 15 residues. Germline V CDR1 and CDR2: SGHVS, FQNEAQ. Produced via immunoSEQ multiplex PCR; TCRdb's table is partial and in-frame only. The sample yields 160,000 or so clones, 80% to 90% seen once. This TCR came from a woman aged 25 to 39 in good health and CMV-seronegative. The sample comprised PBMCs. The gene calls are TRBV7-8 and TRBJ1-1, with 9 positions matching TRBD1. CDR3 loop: CASSSWTGVGTEAFF. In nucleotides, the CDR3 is TGTGCCAGCAGCTCTTGGACAGGGGTCGGCACTGAAGCTTTCTTT. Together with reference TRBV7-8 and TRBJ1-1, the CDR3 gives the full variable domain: GAGVSQSPRYKVAKRGQDVALRCDPISGHVSLFWYQQALGQGPEFLTYFQNEAQLDKSGLPSDRFFAERPEGSVSTLKIQRTQQEDSAVYLCASSSWTGVGTEAFFGQGTRLTVV.